The 20 T cell receptor beta chains below all came from one sample that was sequenced in a study of T cells after yellow fever vaccination (dated by TCRdb to the late 2010s). The sample's treatment or condition label, in plain terms: live attenuated yellow fever vaccine strain. Receptors were amplified or captured by 5' RACE. Sequencer: Illumina HiSeq 2500. TCRdb reran the public reads through fastp at Q25 and MiXCR, keeping productive beta chains. Rows merge per CDR3 protein into single entries with the most common DNA and genes. The sample table records over 200,000 distinct CDR3 sequences; more than 6.5% of these occur just once. The leading ten clones occupy roughly 1% of the sample. The sample here was CD4+ T cells sorted from PBMCs, taken on the day of the yellow fever booster vaccination. Receptors were obtained from a young man who received the YFV17D yellow fever vaccine.

This clonotype was seen at least ten times. The rearrangement joins TRBV7-6 to TRBJ2-7; 9 nucleotides match TRBD1. The CDR3 totals 15 residues. V dropped 5 bases and J dropped 4; count of bases not matched to a gene: 9. Germline loops: CDR1 SGHVS, CDR2 FNYEAQ. The DNA of the CDR3 is TGTGCCAGCAGCCCTAGGACAGGGGAGTATTACGAGCAGTACTTC. Its protein product is CASSPRTGEYYEQYF.

There are many counts of this clonotype. The CDR3 nucleotides are TGTGCCAGCAGCTTATCCCACGAGCAGTACTTC. Translation: CASSLSHEQYF. The chain joins TRBV7-9 to TRBJ2-7; D is unclear. V lost 2 bases and J 5 bases, leaving 4 bases between the germline ends. The CDR3 contains 11 residues. Per germline, CDR1 SEHNR and CDR2 FQNEAQ (reference sequence).

This clonotype occurred many times. The gene calls are TRBV10-3 and TRBJ2-1; 7 bases match TRBD1. CDR1 is ENHRY, CDR2 SYGVKD, per germline. J gave up 4 bases and V 4 bases, and 7 bases lay outside the gene matches. The CDR3 spans 15 residues. CDR3 sequence reads: CAISASGDSYNEQFF. Written as DNA, the CDR3 is TGTGCCATCAGTGCTTCAGGGGACAGTTACAATGAGCAGTTCTTC.

In regard to this clonotype: Being one base from a much bigger clone, this may be a read error. The chain has TRBV7-9 and TRBJ2-7, with a weak D call TRBD2 (6 bases). From germline, CDR1 is SEHNR and CDR2 FQNEAQ (reference sequence). This CDR3 region has 13 residues. V was cut by 5 bases and J by 4 bases, with 12 bases left in between. This CDR3 is CASSLRREYEQYF. The DNA for the CDR3 is TGTGCCAGCAGCCTTAGACGGGAGTACGAGCAGTACTTC.

The chain is built from TRBV20-1 and TRBJ2-5; D ambiguous. The V and J ends lost 7 bases and 2 bases respectively, with 14 bases between them. Germline V gives CDR1 DFQATT, CDR2 SNEGSKA (reference sequence). CDR3 length: 13 residues. The CDR3 DNA reads as TGCAGTGATAGGACCTTTCTACAAGAGACCCAGTACTTC. Its protein is CSDRTFLQETQYF.

This rearrangement joins TRBV6-5 to TRBJ2-5; 8 bases align to TRBD2. The CDR3 covers 14 residues. Per the germline V gene, CDR1 is MNHEY and CDR2 is SVGAGI. Trimming cost V 2 bases and J 6 bases; bases outside gene matches: 5. CDR3 amino acids: CASSYLREGKTQYF. CDR3 DNA: TGTGCCAGCAGTTACCTACGGGAGGGCAAGACCCAGTACTTC.

This clonotype was observed many times. CDR3 nucleotide sequence: TGTGCCAGCTCACCACCGACTAGCGGGAGAGATACGCAGTATTTT. Encoded protein: CASSPPTSGRDTQYF. The chain employs TRBV18 and TRBJ2-3, with TRBD2 matching over 12 bases. The junction had 0 bases not matched to a gene; V was cut back by 0 bases and J by 5 bases. Germline V gene data show CDR1 as KGHSH and CDR2 as LQKENI. This CDR3 is built from 15 residues.

This chain joins TRBV18 and TRBJ2-1, with TRBD2 identical over 14 bases. J lost 10 bases, V lost 2 bases, and 7 bases had no gene match. The CDR3 length is 16 residues. The germline V gene has CDR1 KGHSH and CDR2 LQKENI. The DNA of the CDR3 is TGTGCCAGCTCACCAGCGGGACTAGCGGGAGTGGGGGAGCAGTTCTTC. Translating gives CASSPAGLAGVGEQFF. Full variable domain (rest looked up from reference TRBV18 and TRBJ2-1): NAGVMQNPRHLVRRRGQEARLRCSPMKGHSHVYWYRQLPEEGLKFMVYLQKENIIDESGMPKERFSAEFPKEGPSILRIQQVVRGDSAAYFCASSPAGLAGVGEQFFGPGTRLTVL.

Many counts were recorded for this clonotype. The V call is TRBV7-2, the J call TRBJ1-3; D not certain. V was clipped by 1 base and J by 2 bases, with 9 bases between them. The CDR3 is 15 amino acids. The germline CDR1 and CDR2 sequences are SGHTA and FQGNSA. The CDR3 reads CASSLGPTPGNTIYF. The DNA of the CDR3 is TGTGCCAGCAGCTTAGGGCCCACCCCTGGAAACACCATATATTTT.

This clonotype showed up just a few times. The CDR3 carries no conserved terminal phenylalanine or tryptophan, so it likely arises from a read error. It is unclear where the CDR3 begins or ends on the DNA, so no DNA is shown, and the CDR3 is as TCRdb lists it. The CDR3 sequence: CAFLEERGKI. The chain employs TRBV27 and TRBJ1-2; the tabulated D call, TRBD1, remains unverified against the DNA. The CDR3 contains 10 residues when both ends are counted. Germline CDR1 reads MNHEY; CDR2 reads SMNVEV (reference sequence).

This clonotype was detected ten times or more. The chain has TRBV12-3 or TRBV12-4 and TRBJ2-3; tentatively, D is TRBD2 (6 bases). Trimming removed 5 bases at V and 1 base at J, with 16 bases between. The CDR3 spans 16 residues. The CDR3 is CASSTGLLGRTDTQYF. Here the CDR3 DNA reads TGTGCCAGCAGTACGGGACTCTTAGGGCGCACAGATACGCAGTATTTT.

This clonotype was picked up many times. The chain recombines TRBV5-5 with TRBJ1-2; D unclear. V gave up 5 bases and J gave up 6 bases, with 14 bases separating them. This CDR3 comprises 13 residues. Germline CDR1 SGHKS, CDR2 YYEKEE (reference sequence). The CDR3 spells CASRQTDRNGYTF. In nucleotides, the CDR3 is TGTGCCAGCAGACAAACCGACCGTAATGGCTACACCTTC.

This clonotype was observed a few times. The V and J genes are TRBV7-2 and TRBJ2-1, with D perhaps TRBD1 (6 bases). The CDR3 extends over 15 amino acids. Germline-derived CDR1 and CDR2 are SGHTA and FQGNSA. V lost 5 bases, J lost 1 base, and 12 bases lay in between. CDR3 region: CASSLRQESYNEQFF. The CDR3 DNA reads as TGTGCCAGCAGCCTCCGACAGGAATCCTACAATGAGCAGTTCTTC.

This clonotype was recorded at least ten times. The rearrangement uses TRBV5-5 and TRBJ2-1; 13 bases are shared with TRBD2. This CDR3 is 16 amino acids long. From germline, CDR1 is SGHKS and CDR2 YYEKEE (reference sequence). V lost 5 bases and J lost 9; bases outside the gene matches: 11. CDR3 in amino acids: CASSPGLAGEEGEQFF. CDR3 sequence (DNA): TGTGCCAGCAGTCCTGGACTAGCGGGAGAGGAGGGTGAGCAGTTCTTC.

This clonotype was counted only a few times. The V gene is TRBV7-2, the J gene TRBJ2-5; no clear D gene. Germline V CDR1 and CDR2: SGHTA, FQGNSA. V was clipped by 2 bases and J by 5 bases, with 9 bases between them. The CDR3 has 13 residues. In nucleotides, the CDR3 is TGTGCCAGCAGCTTAACCTACAGCGAGACCCAGTACTTC. Its protein is CASSLTYSETQYF.

The chain uses TRBV5-1 and TRBJ2-1; no clear D. The germline V gene has CDR1 SGHRS and CDR2 YFSETQ. This CDR3 spans 14 amino acids. With 0 bases removed from V and 5 bases from J, the gap between germline ends came to 9 bases. The CDR3 sequence: CASSLAIGNNEQFF. The CDR3, as DNA: TGCGCCAGCAGCTTGGCAATTGGTAACAATGAGCAGTTCTTC.

This clonotype was observed many times. The V call is TRBV20-1, the J call TRBJ2-3; tentatively, D is TRBD2 (6 bases). Trimming cost V 5 bases and J 0 bases, with 6 bases left between them. The CDR3 extends over 12 amino acids. CDR1 DFQATT and CDR2 SNEGSKA come from the germline V gene (reference sequence). Written as DNA, the CDR3 is TGCAGTGCTGGGACTAGCACAGATACGCAGTATTTT. Amino acids: CSAGTSTDTQYF.

This chain connects TRBV4-3 to TRBJ2-7; 8 nucleotides match TRBD2. CDR3 length: 15 residues. Germline values: CDR1 LGHNA, CDR2 YSLEER. V shed 1 base and J 6 bases; nucleotides not matched to a gene: 8. In DNA, the CDR3 is TGCGCCAGCAGCCAAGCCGCGGGGGGAGTCTTCGAGCAGTACTTC. Its translation: CASSQAAGGVFEQYF.

The V gene is TRBV29-1, the J gene TRBJ1-1; D is ambiguous. The CDR3 loop spans 11 amino acids. CDR1 and CDR2 from the germline V gene are SQVTM and ANQGSEA. Trimming stripped 7 bases from V and 3 bases from J, with 9 bases between. Here the CDR3 reads CSAAVHTEAFF. The CDR3 bases are TGCAGCGCTGCCGTGCACACTGAAGCTTTCTTT.

In its sample, this clonotype was seen many times. The CDR3 protein is CASSQDLGTSRLDTQYF. In DNA form, the CDR3 reads TGCGCCAGCAGCCAAGATCTCGGGACTAGCCGACTAGATACGCAGTATTTT. The chain employs TRBV4-1 and TRBJ2-3; 9 positions agree with TRBD2. The trim removed 0 bases at V and 5 bases at J, leaving 9 bases unmatched. Per the germline V gene, CDR1 is MGHRA and CDR2 is YSYEKL. This CDR3 has 17 amino acids.